The 10 T cell receptor beta chains given below trace back to one sample, sequenced in a study of spatial heterogeneity in lung cancer. MiXCR was run by TCRdb on the 5' RACE reads, yielding one entry per CDR3 protein. The repertoire includes around 40,000 distinct CDR3 sequences, 5.2% of them detected once, and less than 30% sits in the top ten. Time point specified: sample taken at primary tumor resection. The material was PBMCs, obtained at surgery. These receptor sequences come from a female donor with early-stage non-small cell lung cancer.

The V gene is TRBV4-1, the J gene TRBJ2-7; D possibly corresponds to TRBD1 (6 bases). Trimming shortened V by 3 bases and J by 2 bases, and 14 bases separated the two germline ends. Germline CDR1 reads MGHRA; CDR2 reads YSYEKL. The CDR3 runs to 15 residues. CDR3 DNA sequence: TGCGCCAGCAGCCACGATGACAGGAACCCCTACGAGCAGTACTTC. This codes for CASSHDDRNPYEQYF.

This clonotype has ten or more counts. CDR3 protein: CASSREGASQETQYF. CDR3 nucleotides: TGTGCCAGCAGCCGAGAGGGGGCATCGCAAGAGACCCAGTACTTC. The V call is TRBV4-2, the J call TRBJ2-5; 7 bases are a match to TRBD1. The V and J ends lost 4 bases and 2 bases, in that order; junction bases with no gene match: 7. The CDR3 has 15 residues. Germline CDR1 reads LGHNA; CDR2 reads YNFKEQ.

This clonotype was seen many times. V is TRBV24-1 and J is TRBJ2-7; no clear D. V was pared by 4 bases and J by 4 bases, with 10 bases between. Germline V gives CDR1 KGHDR, CDR2 SFDVKD. The CDR3 is made up of 13 amino acids. The CDR3 DNA is TGTGCCACCAGTGACCCTCTTACGTACGAGCAGTACTTC. Its protein is CATSDPLTYEQYF.

This clonotype was found many times. The chain has TRBV28 and TRBJ1-1; D is uncertain. Germline CDR1 is MDHEN and CDR2 is SYDVKM. V shed 6 bases and J shed 0 bases, with 11 bases lying between them. The CDR3 length is 14 residues. The CDR3 nucleotides read TGTGCCAGCAGCCTACAGTCCATGAACACTGAAGCTTTCTTT. Translating gives CASSLQSMNTEAFF.

Many counts were recorded for this clonotype. The rearrangement links TRBV2 to TRBJ2-7; TRBD2 is a possible D gene (5 bases). Germline CDR1 SNHLY, CDR2 FYNNEI. With 1 base removed from V and 3 bases from J, the gap between germline ends came to 7 bases. The CDR3 consists of 13 residues. Here the CDR3 reads CASSEVRGYEQYF. The CDR3 bases are TGTGCCAGCAGTGAAGTCCGGGGCTACGAGCAGTACTTC.

This clonotype was picked up a small number of times. CDR3 loop: CASSQALAGGFNEQFF. The DNA of the CDR3 is TGTGCCAGCAGCCAAGCCCTAGCGGGGGGCTTCAATGAGCAGTTCTTC. This rearrangement joins TRBV3-1 to TRBJ2-1, with 11 bases lining up with TRBD2. V gave up 1 base and J gave up 6 bases; unmatched junction bases: 5. The germline V gene has CDR1 LGHDT and CDR2 YNNKEL (reference sequence). The CDR3 is 16 residues long.

On this clonotype: Since a much larger clone is just one base distant, this may be a read error. The rearrangement links TRBV30 to TRBJ2-3, with 10 bases matching TRBD2. CDR1 GTSNPN and CDR2 SVGIG come from the germline V gene (reference sequence). Trimming took 7 bases from V and 2 from J; bases not matched to a gene: 9. The CDR3 length is 15 residues. In nucleotides, the CDR3 is TGTGCCTTGGATATTAGCGGGGGGATCACAGATACGCAGTATTTT. The encoded protein is CALDISGGITDTQYF.

This clonotype appeared many times. This chain links TRBV12-3 or TRBV12-4 with TRBJ1-1, with D uncertain. This CDR3 has 17 residues. Trimming pared 2 bases from V and 1 base from J, leaving 17 bases between. The CDR3 bases are TGTGCCAGCAGTTTATGGACGGGGAGGAGGTCGAACACTGAAGCTTTCTTT. It is translated as CASSLWTGRRSNTEAFF.

This clonotype was seen only a few times. A much larger clone differs from this one at a single base, so this may be a read error. This chain joins TRBV10-2 and TRBJ2-3; 10 bases agree with TRBD2. This CDR3 has 19 amino acids. Germline assignment: CDR1 WSHSY and CDR2 SAAADI. The V gene end was trimmed by 7 bases and the J gene end by 0 bases; junction bases not matched to a gene: 16. The CDR3 loop is CASKWGAPSGGRSTDTQYF. Here the CDR3 DNA reads TGCGCCAGCAAGTGGGGGGCGCCTAGCGGGGGCCGTAGCACAGATACGCAGTATTTT.

This clonotype occurred a few times. The V and J genes are TRBV6-5 and TRBJ1-3; no reliable D call. The length of the CDR3 is 14 residues. CDR1 MNHEY and CDR2 SVGAGI come from the germline V gene. V was pared by 0 bases and J by 2 bases, with 5 bases between. The CDR3 region has the DNA TGTGCCAGCAGTTACTCCCTCCCTGGAAACACCATATATTTT. Amino acid sequence: CASSYSLPGNTIYF.